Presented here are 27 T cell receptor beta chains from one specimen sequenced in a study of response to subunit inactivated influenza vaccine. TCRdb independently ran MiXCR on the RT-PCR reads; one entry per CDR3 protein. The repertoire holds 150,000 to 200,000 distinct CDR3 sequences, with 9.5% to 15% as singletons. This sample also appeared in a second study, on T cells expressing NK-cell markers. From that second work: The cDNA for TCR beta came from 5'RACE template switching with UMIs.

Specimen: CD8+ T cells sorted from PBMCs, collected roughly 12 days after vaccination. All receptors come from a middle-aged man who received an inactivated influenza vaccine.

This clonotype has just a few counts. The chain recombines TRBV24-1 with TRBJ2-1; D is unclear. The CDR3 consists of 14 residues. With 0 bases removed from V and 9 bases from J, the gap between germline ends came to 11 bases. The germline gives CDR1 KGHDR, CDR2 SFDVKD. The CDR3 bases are TGTGCCACCAGTGATTTGTCCAGTCCGTCTGAGCAGTTCTTC. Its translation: CATSDLSSPSEQFF.

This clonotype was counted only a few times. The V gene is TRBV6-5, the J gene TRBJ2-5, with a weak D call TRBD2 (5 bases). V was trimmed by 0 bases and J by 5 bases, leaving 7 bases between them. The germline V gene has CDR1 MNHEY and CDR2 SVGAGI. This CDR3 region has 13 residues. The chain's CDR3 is CASSYSSAETQYF. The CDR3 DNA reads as TGTGCCAGCAGTTACTCTAGCGCTGAGACCCAGTACTTC.

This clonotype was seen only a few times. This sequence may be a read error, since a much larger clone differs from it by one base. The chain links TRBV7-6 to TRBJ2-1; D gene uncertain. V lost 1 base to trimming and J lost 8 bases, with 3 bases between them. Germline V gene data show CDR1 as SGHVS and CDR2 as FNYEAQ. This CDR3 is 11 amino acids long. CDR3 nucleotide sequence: TGTGCCAGCAGCTTAGACTATGAGCAGTTCTTC. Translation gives CASSLDYEQFF. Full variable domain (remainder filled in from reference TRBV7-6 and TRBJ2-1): GAGVSQSPRYKVTKRGQDVALRCDPISGHVSLYWYRQALGQGPEFLTYFNYEAQQDKSGLPNDRFSAERPEGSISTLTIQRTEQRDSAMYRCASSLDYEQFFGPGTRLTVL.

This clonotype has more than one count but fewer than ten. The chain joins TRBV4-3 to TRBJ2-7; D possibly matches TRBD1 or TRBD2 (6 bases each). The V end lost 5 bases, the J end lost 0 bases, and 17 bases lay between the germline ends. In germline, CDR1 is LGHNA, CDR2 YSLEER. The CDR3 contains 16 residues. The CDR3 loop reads CASSNRGVEASYEQYF. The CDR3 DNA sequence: TGCGCCAGCAGCAATAGGGGGGTTGAGGCCTCCTACGAGCAGTACTTC.

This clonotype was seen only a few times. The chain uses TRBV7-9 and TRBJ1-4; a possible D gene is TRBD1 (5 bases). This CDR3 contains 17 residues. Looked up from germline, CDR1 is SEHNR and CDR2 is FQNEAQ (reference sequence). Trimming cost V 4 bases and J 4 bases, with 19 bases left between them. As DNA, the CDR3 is TGTGCCAGCAGCTACCTACCTCCGGGACGGATTAATGAAAAACTGTTTTTT. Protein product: CASSYLPPGRINEKLFF.

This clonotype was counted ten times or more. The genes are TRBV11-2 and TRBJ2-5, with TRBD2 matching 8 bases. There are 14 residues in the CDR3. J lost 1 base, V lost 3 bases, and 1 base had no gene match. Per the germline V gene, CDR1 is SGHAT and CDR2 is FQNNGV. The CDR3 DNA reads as TGTGCCAGCAGCTTTAGCGGGGTCCAAGAGACCCAGTACTTC. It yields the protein CASSFSGVQETQYF.

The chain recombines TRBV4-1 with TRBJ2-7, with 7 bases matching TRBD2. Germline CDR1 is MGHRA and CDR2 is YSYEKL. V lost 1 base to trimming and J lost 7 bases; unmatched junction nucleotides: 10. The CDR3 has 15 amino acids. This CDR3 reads CASSQGTSAMEEQYF. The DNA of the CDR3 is TGCGCCAGCAGCCAAGGAACTAGCGCCATGGAGGAGCAGTACTTC.

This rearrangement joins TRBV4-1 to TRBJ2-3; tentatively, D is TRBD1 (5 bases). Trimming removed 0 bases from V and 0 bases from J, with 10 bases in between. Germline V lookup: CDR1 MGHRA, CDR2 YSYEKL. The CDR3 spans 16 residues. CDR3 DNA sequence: TGCGCCAGCAGCCAAGATACAGGACGCAGCACAGATACGCAGTATTTT. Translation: CASSQDTGRSTDTQYF.

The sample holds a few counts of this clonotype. The CDR3 DNA reads TGTGCCAGCAGCTCTGGGTGGACTGAAGCTTTCTTT. This translates into CASSSGWTEAFF. The chain is built from TRBV7-9 and TRBJ1-1; D not certain. The CDR3 consists of 12 residues. V was trimmed by 4 bases and J by 5 bases, leaving 8 bases between them. Per germline, CDR1 SEHNR and CDR2 FQNEAQ (reference sequence).

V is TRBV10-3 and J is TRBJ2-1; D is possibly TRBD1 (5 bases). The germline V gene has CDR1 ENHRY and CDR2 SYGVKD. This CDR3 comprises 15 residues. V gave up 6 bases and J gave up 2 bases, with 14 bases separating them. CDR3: CAIRPWTQTYNEQFF. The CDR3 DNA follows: TGTGCCATCAGGCCCTGGACACAAACCTACAATGAGCAGTTCTTC.

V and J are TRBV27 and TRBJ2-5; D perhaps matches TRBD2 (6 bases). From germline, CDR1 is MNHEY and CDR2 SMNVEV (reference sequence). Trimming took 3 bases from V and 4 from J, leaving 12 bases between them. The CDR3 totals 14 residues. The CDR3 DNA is TGTGCCAGCAGTTTTGGTCGGGGGATAGAGACCCAGTACTTC. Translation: CASSFGRGIETQYF.

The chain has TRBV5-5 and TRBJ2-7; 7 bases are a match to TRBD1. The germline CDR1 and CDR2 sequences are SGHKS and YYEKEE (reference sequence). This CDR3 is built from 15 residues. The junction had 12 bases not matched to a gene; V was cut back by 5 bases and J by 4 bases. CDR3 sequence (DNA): TGTGCCAGCAGTTCTACCTCGGGACAGCTATACGAGCAGTACTTC. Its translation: CASSSTSGQLYEQYF.

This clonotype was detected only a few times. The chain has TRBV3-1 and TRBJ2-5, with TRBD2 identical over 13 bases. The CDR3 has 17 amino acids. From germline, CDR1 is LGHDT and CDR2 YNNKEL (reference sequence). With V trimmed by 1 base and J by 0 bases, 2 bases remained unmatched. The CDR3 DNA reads TGTGCCAGCAGCCAAGTACTAGCGGGGGGGTACCAAGAGACCCAGTACTTC. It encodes CASSQVLAGGYQETQYF.

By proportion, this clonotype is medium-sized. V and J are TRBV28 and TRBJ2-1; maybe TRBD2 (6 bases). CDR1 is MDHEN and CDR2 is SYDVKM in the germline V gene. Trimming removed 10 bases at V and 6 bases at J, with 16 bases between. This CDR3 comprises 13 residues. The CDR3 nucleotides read TGTGCCACCCCGGGAGACGGAGGCAATGAGCAGTTCTTC. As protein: CATPGDGGNEQFF.

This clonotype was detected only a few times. This CDR3 is CASSLSGPQLYEQFF. Here the CDR3 DNA reads TGTGCCAGCAGCCTTAGCGGCCCCCAGCTCTATGAGCAGTTCTTC. The chain has TRBV7-2 and TRBJ2-1; TRBD2 is a possible D gene (6 bases). V shed 5 bases and J shed 8 bases, with 19 bases lying between them. Per the germline V gene, CDR1 is SGHTA and CDR2 is FQGNSA. The CDR3 length is 15 residues.

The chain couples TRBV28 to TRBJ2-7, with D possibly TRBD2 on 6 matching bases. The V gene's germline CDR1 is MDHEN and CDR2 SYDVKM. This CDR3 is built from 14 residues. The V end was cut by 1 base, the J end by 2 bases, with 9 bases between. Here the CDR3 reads CASSLSLATYEQYF. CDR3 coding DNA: TGTGCCAGCAGTTTATCGCTAGCGACCTACGAGCAGTACTTC. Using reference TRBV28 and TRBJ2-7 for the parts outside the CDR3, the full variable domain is DVKVTQSSRYLVKRTGEKVFLECVQDMDHENMFWYRQDPGLGLRLIYFSYDVKMKEKGDIPEGYSVSREKKERFSLILESASTNQTSMYLCASSLSLATYEQYFGPGTRLTVT.

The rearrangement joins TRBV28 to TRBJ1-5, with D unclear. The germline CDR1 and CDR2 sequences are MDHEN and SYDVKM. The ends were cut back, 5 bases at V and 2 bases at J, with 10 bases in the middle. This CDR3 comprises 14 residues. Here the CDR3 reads CASSAWRGNQPQHF. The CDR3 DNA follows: TGTGCCAGCAGTGCTTGGAGGGGCAATCAGCCCCAGCATTTT.

The CDR3 DNA is TGCGCCAGCAGCCAAGATACGAGACCACATCCTGGAGGCTACACCTTC. Translating it yields CASSQDTRPHPGGYTF. The chain has TRBV4-3 and TRBJ1-2; D is unclear. Germline loops: CDR1 LGHNA, CDR2 YSLEER. The CDR3 runs to 16 residues. V lost 0 bases and J lost 8, with 19 bases in between.

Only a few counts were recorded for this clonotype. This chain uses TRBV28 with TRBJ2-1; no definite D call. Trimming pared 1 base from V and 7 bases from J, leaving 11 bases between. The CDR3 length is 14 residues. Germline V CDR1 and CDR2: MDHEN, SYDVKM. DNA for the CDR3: TGTGCCAGCAGTTTATTCTCCACTTGGAATGAGCAGTTCTTC. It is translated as CASSLFSTWNEQFF.

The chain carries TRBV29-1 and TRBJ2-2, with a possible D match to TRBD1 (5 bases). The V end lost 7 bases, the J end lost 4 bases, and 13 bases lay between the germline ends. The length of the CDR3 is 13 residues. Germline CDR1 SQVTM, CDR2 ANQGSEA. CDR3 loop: CSGSGRATGELFF. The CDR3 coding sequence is TGCAGCGGCTCGGGCAGGGCCACCGGGGAGCTGTTTTTT.

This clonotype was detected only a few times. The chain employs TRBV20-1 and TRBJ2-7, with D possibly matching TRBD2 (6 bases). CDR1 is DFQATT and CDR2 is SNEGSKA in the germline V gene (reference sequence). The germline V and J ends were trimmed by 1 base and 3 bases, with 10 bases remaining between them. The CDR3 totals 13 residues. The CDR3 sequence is CSARGGVYYEQYF. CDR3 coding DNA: TGCAGTGCTAGAGGGGGGGTTTACTACGAGCAGTACTTC.

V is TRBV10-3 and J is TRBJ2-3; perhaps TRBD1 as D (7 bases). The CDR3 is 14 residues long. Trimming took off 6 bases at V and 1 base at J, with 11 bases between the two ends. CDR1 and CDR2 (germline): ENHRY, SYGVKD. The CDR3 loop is CAIRGRGGTDTQYF. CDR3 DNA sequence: TGTGCCATCAGGGGCAGGGGGGGCACAGATACGCAGTATTTT.

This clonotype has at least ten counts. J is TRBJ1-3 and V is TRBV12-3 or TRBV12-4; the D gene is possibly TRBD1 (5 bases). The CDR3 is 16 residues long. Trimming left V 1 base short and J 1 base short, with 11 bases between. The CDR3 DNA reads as TGTGCCAGCAGTTTAGGAGGGGCCTCTTCTGGAAACACCATATATTTT. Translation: CASSLGGASSGNTIYF.

Here the CDR3 DNA reads TGTGCCAGCACCCCAGGGGGTATCAGCACAGATACGCAGTATTTT. Encoded protein: CASTPGGISTDTQYF. V gene TRBV7-8 combines with J gene TRBJ2-3, with 7 bases aligning to TRBD1. This CDR3 comprises 15 residues. The trim removed 7 bases at V and 0 bases at J, leaving 7 bases unmatched. Germline loops: CDR1 SGHVS, CDR2 FQNEAQ.

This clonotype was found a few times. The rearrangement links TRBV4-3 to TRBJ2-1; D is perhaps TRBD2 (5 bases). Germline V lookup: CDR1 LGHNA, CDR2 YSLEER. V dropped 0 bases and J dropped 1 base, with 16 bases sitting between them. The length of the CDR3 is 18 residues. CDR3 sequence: CASSQEPGNVWSYNEQFF. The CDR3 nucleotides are TGCGCCAGCAGCCAAGAACCCGGGAATGTTTGGTCCTACAATGAGCAGTTCTTC.

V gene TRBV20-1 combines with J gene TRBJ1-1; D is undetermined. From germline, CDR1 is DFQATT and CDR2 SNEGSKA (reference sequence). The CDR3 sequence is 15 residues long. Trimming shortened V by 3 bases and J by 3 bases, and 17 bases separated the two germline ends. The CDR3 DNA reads TGCAGTGCTAGTTTATATGGGGTTGTGGACACTGAAGCTTTCTTT. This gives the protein CSASLYGVVDTEAFF.

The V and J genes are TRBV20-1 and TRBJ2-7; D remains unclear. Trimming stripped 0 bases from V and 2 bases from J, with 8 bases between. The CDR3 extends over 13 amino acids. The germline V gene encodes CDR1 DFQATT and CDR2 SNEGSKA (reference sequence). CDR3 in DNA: TGCAGTGCTAGAGAGGGCGCCGCCTACGAGCAGTACTTC. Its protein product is CSAREGAAYEQYF.